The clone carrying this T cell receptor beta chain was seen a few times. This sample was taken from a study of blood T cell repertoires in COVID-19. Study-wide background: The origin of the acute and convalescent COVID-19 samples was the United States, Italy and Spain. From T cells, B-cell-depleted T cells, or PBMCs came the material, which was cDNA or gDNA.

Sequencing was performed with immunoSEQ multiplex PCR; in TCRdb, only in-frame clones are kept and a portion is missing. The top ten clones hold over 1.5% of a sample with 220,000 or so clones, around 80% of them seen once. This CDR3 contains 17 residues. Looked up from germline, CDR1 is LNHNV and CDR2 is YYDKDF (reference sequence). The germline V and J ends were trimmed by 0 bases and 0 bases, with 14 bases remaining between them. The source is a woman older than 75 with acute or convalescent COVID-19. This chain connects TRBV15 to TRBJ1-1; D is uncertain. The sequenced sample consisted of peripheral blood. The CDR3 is CATSRDLGVAMNTEAFF. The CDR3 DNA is TGTGCCACCAGCAGAGATCTCGGGGTTGCCATGAACACTGAAGCTTTCTTT. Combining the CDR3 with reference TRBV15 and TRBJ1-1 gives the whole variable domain DAMVIQNPRYQVTQFGKPVTLSCSQTLNHNVMYWYQQKSSQAPKLLFHYYDKDFNNEADTPDNFQSRRPNTSFCFLDIRSPGLGDTAMYLCATSRDLGVAMNTEAFFGQGTRLTVV.